These T cell receptor beta chains were read from a single sample in a study of blood T cell repertoires in COVID-19. The method was immunoSEQ multiplex PCR; TCRdb's version includes in-frame clones alone and lacks a portion of them. In the table there are approximately 49,000 clones, roughly four fifths of which are singletons. Sequenced material: peripheral blood. Receptor source: a woman aged 60-70 years with acute or convalescent COVID-19. The CDR3 runs from the conserved cysteine through the conserved F or W. The D gene is left open where the match is weak. Expanded clones get a size class; other rows say once, few or many, or leave the size out.

v_gene	j_gene	d_gene	abundance	CDR3aa	CDR3nt
TRBV11-2	TRBJ1-2	TRBD1	.	CASSLVQGVRYGYTF	TGTGCCAGCAGCTTAGTTCAGGGGGTCCGGTATGGCTACACCTTC
TRBV18	TRBJ2-7	TRBD1	.	CASSPGTALEQYF	TGTGCCAGCTCACCCGGGACAGCCCTTGAGCAGTACTTC
TRBV27	TRBJ2-3	.	.	CASSWGGAVTDTQYF	TGTGCCAGCAGTTGGGGGGGCGCAGTGACAGATACGCAGTATTTT
TRBV20-1	TRBJ1-2	TRBD1	.	CSAGQGLGYTF	TGCAGTGCCGGACAGGGTCTGGGCTACACCTTC
TRBV5-1	TRBJ2-5	TRBD2	.	CASRLAGGKETQYF	TGCGCCAGCAGGCTAGCGGGGGGGAAAGAGACCCAGTACTTC
TRBV19	TRBJ1-2	TRBD1	once	CASSPGGYYGYTF	TGTGCCAGTTCCCCAGGGGGCTACTATGGCTACACCTTC
TRBV6-5	TRBJ1-6	.	few	CASSRHDEYNSPLHF	TGTGCCAGCAGCCGACATGACGAATATAATTCACCCCTCCACTTT
TRBV5-4	TRBJ2-1	TRBD2	.	CASSLGPTSGRKYLNEQFF	TGTGCCAGCAGCTTGGGTCCGACTAGCGGGAGGAAGTACCTCAATGAGCAGTTCTTC
TRBV12-3/TRBV12-4	TRBJ1-1	.	once	CASSYPGLEAFF	TGTGCCAGCAGCTATCCGGGACTTGAAGCTTTCTTT
TRBV15	TRBJ1-5	TRBD1	.	CATSRERGPNQPQHF	TGTGCCACCAGCAGAGAAAGGGGGCCGAATCAGCCCCAGCATTTT
TRBV5-6	TRBJ1-6	TRBD1	once	CASRGTGGSPLHF	TGTGCCAGCAGGGGGACAGGGGGATCACCCCTCCACTTT
TRBV19	TRBJ1-1	.	.	CASSIGVTEAFF	TGTGCCAGTAGTATAGGAGTGACTGAAGCTTTCTTT
TRBV3-1/TRBV3-2	TRBJ1-5	.	.	CASSFGGKNQPQHF	TGTGCCAGCAGCTTCGGGGGAAAAAATCAGCCCCAGCATTTT
TRBV2	TRBJ1-1	.	.	CASQGNLAVTEAFF	TGTGCCAGCCAGGGGAATCTAGCAGTCACTGAAGCTTTCTTT